The 24 T cell receptor beta chains listed next were all sequenced from one sample in a study of vaccination effects on CD4 cells after COVID-19. These receptors are not linked to any known antigen. Some clones are missing from TCRdb's copy, which holds only in-frame ones; the method was immunoSEQ multiplex PCR. The sample holds about 63,000 clones; around 75% are singletons and the top ten take around 3.8%. Pools of viral peptides were used by the ViraFEST assay to expand antigen-specific CD4+ T cells ahead of sequencing. Culture lasted 10 days before CD4+ T cell isolation. According to the study, vaccine recipients showed no prior SARS-CoV-2 infection and negative nucleocapsid antibodies. The sequenced sample was CD4+ T cells from PBMCs cultured with HCoV-OC43 spike peptides, obtained before COVID-19 vaccination. Subset noted: HCoV-OC43 spike overlapping peptide pool stimulation. The receptors derive from a human donor who received a COVID-19 vaccine.

This chain joins TRBV5-1 and TRBJ2-3; 9 nucleotides line up with TRBD1. Germline CDR1 reads SGHRS; CDR2 reads YFSETQ. The CDR3 is made up of 13 amino acids. Trimming removed 7 bases from V and 3 bases from J; junction bases left unmatched: 3. CDR3 amino acids: CASGGQGTDTQYF. The CDR3 DNA reads as TGCGCCAGCGGGGGACAGGGTACAGATACGCAGTATTTT.

V and J are TRBV6-5 and TRBJ2-3; maybe TRBD1 (6 bases). Looked up from germline, CDR1 is MNHEY and CDR2 is SVGAGI. Trimming took off 6 bases at V and 4 bases at J, with 14 bases between the two ends. The CDR3 consists of 14 residues. In nucleotides, the CDR3 is TGTGCCAGCAGAGACACTTCAGGGGCAGATACGCAGTATTTT. Amino acid sequence: CASRDTSGADTQYF.

This chain links TRBV11-2 with TRBJ2-3; 9 bases map to TRBD2. V dropped 3 bases and J dropped 2; count of bases not matched to a gene: 3. Germline V gene lookup returns CDR1 SGHAT and CDR2 FQNNGV. The CDR3 sequence is 15 residues long. The CDR3 loop is CASSLLAGNTDTQYF. The CDR3 DNA sequence: TGTGCCAGCAGCTTGCTAGCGGGGAACACAGATACGCAGTATTTT.

The chain recombines TRBV2 with TRBJ1-5; unclear D gene. Germline V gene data show CDR1 as SNHLY and CDR2 as FYNNEI. V was clipped by 7 bases and J by 0 bases, with 16 bases between them. This CDR3 is built from 16 residues. CDR3 DNA sequence: TGTGCCAGCAAGGAGGGTCCCACTTATAGCAATCAGCCCCAGCATTTT. Translating gives CASKEGPTYSNQPQHF.

The V and J genes are TRBV7-2 and TRBJ1-2; no firm D call. V was clipped by 6 bases and J by 7 bases, with 18 bases between them. The CDR3 spans 14 residues. Looked up from germline, CDR1 is SGHTA and CDR2 is FQGNSA. The CDR3 sequence is CASSVLQSLGGYTF. The DNA for the CDR3 is TGTGCCAGCAGTGTCCTACAGAGTCTGGGTGGCTACACCTTC.

Here the CDR3 reads CASSWAGQGGTQYF. CDR3 sequence (DNA): TGTGCCAGCAGTTGGGCGGGACAGGGGGGGACCCAGTACTTC. The rearrangement links TRBV6-5 to TRBJ2-5; TRBD1 matches 11 bases. This CDR3 has 14 amino acids. The germline CDR1 and CDR2 sequences are MNHEY and SVGAGI. Trimming cost V 4 bases and J 7 bases; bases outside gene matches: 5.

The V gene is TRBV5-1, the J gene TRBJ2-5; D might be TRBD1 or TRBD2, each matching 5 bases. V dropped 2 bases and J dropped 5 bases, with 13 bases sitting between them. CDR3 size: 14 residues. Germline CDR1 is SGHRS and CDR2 is YFSETQ. CDR3: CASSLKGPGETQYF. The DNA for the CDR3 is TGCGCCAGCAGCTTAAAGGGACCGGGGGAGACCCAGTACTTC.

This clone showed up just a few times. The genes are TRBV11-2 and TRBJ1-1; D is unresolved. CDR1 is SGHAT and CDR2 is FQNNGV in the germline V gene. The CDR3 spans 11 residues. The V gene lost 5 bases and the J gene lost 9 bases, with 10 bases spanning the gap. CDR3 region: CASSGGVQAFF. The CDR3 nucleotides are TGTGCCAGCAGCGGAGGAGTGCAAGCTTTCTTT.

The chain combines TRBV5-1 with TRBJ1-6, with D possibly being TRBD1 (5 bases). V was clipped by 0 bases and J by 9 bases, with 10 bases between them. The germline V gene has CDR1 SGHRS and CDR2 YFSETQ. This CDR3 is built from 14 residues. CDR3 residues: CASSLGSGGSPLHF. DNA of the CDR3: TGCGCCAGCAGCTTGGGTTCGGGGGGTTCACCCCTCCACTTT.

The gene calls are TRBV5-1 and TRBJ2-5; 7 nucleotides align to TRBD2. The V segment lost 3 bases and the J segment 1 base; nucleotides outside the gene matches: 6. CDR3 length equals 15 residues. The germline CDR1 and CDR2 sequences are SGHRS and YFSETQ. The CDR3 sequence is CASSSLGGGQETQYF. In DNA, the CDR3 is TGCGCCAGCAGCTCTCTCGGCGGGGGCCAAGAGACCCAGTACTTC.

Worth noting for this clone: This same CDR3 is encoded by further DNA sequences in the sample. The chain combines TRBV6-5 with TRBJ1-5; tentative D call: TRBD1 (5 bases). CDR1 and CDR2 from the germline V gene are MNHEY and SVGAGI. CDR3 size: 15 residues. The ends were cut back, 0 bases at V and 1 base at J, with 7 bases in the middle. The CDR3 loop reads CASSYSGGSNQPQHF. The CDR3 region has the DNA TGTGCCAGCAGTTACTCGGGGGGGAGCAATCAGCCCCAGCATTTT.

The chain links TRBV24-1 to TRBJ2-2; 9 bases are shared with TRBD1. This CDR3 region has 16 residues. The V segment lost 3 bases and the J segment 5 bases; nucleotides outside the gene matches: 6. In germline, CDR1 is KGHDR, CDR2 SFDVKD. In DNA, the CDR3 is TGTGCCACCAGTGATGCCCGGACAGGGGTAACCGGGGAGCTGTTTTTT. Amino acid sequence: CATSDARTGVTGELFF.

The chain links TRBV3-1 (or the pseudogene TRBV3-2) to TRBJ2-5, with 10 positions matching TRBD2. This CDR3 has 15 amino acids. The junction had 8 bases not matched to a gene; V was cut back by 4 bases and J by 6 bases. Germline-derived CDR1 and CDR2 are LGHDT and YNNKEL (reference sequence). Here the CDR3 DNA reads TGTGCCAGCAGCCCCGCGGGACTAGCGATCCAGACCCAGTACTTC. Translated: CASSPAGLAIQTQYF.

This clone was seen a handful of times. This CDR3 reads CASRGQGDTEAFF. The CDR3 DNA sequence: TGTGCCAGCAGGGGACAGGGAGACACTGAAGCTTTCTTT. This rearrangement joins TRBV9 to TRBJ1-1; 9 bases match TRBD1. The germline V gene encodes CDR1 SGDLS and CDR2 YYNGEE. CDR3 length equals 13 residues. V shed 5 bases, J shed 3 bases, and the junction held 2 bases outside the gene matches.

There are a few counts of this clone. The chain carries TRBV6-1 and TRBJ1-1; tentative D call: TRBD1 (5 bases). The CDR3 contains 18 residues. Per the germline V gene, CDR1 is MNHNS and CDR2 is SASEGT. V lost 2 bases and J 0 bases, leaving 19 bases between the germline ends. The CDR3 reads CASSEQGWRGSMNTEAFF. The CDR3 nucleotides are TGTGCCAGCAGTGAACAGGGTTGGAGGGGCTCTATGAACACTGAAGCTTTCTTT.

This clone was counted only a few times. The chain links TRBV18 to TRBJ1-5, with TRBD1 identical over 9 bases. V was pared by 3 bases and J by 6 bases, with 9 bases of the junction left unmatched. The CDR3 loop spans 16 amino acids. CDR1 is KGHSH, CDR2 LQKENI, per germline. CDR3 sequence reads: CASSPLDRGSGQPQHF. The DNA for the CDR3 is TGTGCCAGCTCACCTCTGGACAGGGGATCGGGTCAGCCCCAGCATTTT.

V gene TRBV6-5 combines with J gene TRBJ1-5; tentatively, D is TRBD1 (6 bases). The V end lost 6 bases, the J end lost 1 base, and 13 bases lay between the germline ends. The CDR3 contains 15 residues. The germline CDR1 and CDR2 sequences are MNHEY and SVGAGI. The DNA of the CDR3 is TGTGCCAGCAGGGGGGGCTTCACGAGCAATCAGCCCCAGCATTTT. Its translation: CASRGGFTSNQPQHF.

The chain carries TRBV3-1 (or the pseudogene TRBV3-2) and TRBJ2-3; 11 positions match TRBD2. Looked up from germline, CDR1 is LGHDT and CDR2 is YNNKEL (reference sequence). V trimming: 3 bases; J trimming: 4 bases; junction bases outside the gene matches: 3. The CDR3 consists of 15 residues. CDR3 sequence (DNA): TGTGCCAGCAGCCATAGCGGGGGGGCTGCAGATACGCAGTATTTT. Its translation: CASSHSGGAADTQYF.

This clone appeared a single time. The rearrangement uses TRBV3-1 (or the pseudogene TRBV3-2) and TRBJ2-5; D gene uncertain. The V and J ends lost 4 bases and 7 bases respectively, with 7 bases between them. The CDR3 covers 11 residues. CDR1 is LGHDT, CDR2 YNNKEL, per germline (reference sequence). DNA of the CDR3: TGTGCCAGCAGCCTCGGTGCGACCCAGTACTTC. It codes for CASSLGATQYF.

The chain recombines TRBV30 with TRBJ1-1; unclear D gene. The CDR3 loop spans 13 amino acids. Trimming stripped 2 bases from V and 1 base from J, with 8 bases between. The V gene's germline CDR1 is GTSNPN and CDR2 SVGIG (reference sequence). The CDR3 DNA reads TGTGCCTGGAGTTATAGAGGGAACACTGAAGCTTTCTTT. This sequence encodes CAWSYRGNTEAFF.

The V call is TRBV7-2, the J call TRBJ2-3; 7 positions agree with TRBD1. This CDR3 comprises 16 residues. Trimming cost V 5 bases and J 1 base; bases outside gene matches: 9. CDR1 and CDR2 (germline): SGHTA, FQGNSA. This chain's CDR3 is CASSTGDRIRTDTQYF. As DNA, the CDR3 is TGTGCCAGCAGCACTGGGGACAGAATCCGCACAGATACGCAGTATTTT.

Points on this clone: Mismatch with germline at one junction end may stem from a read error. This sequence joins TRBV11-3 and TRBJ2-4; 7 bases are shared with TRBD1. Germline loops: CDR1 SGHNT, CDR2 YENEEA. This CDR3 region has 16 residues. CDR3 nucleotides: TGTGCCAGCAGCCTAGACAGGGAGTGTCCCAAAAACATTCAGTACTTC. Amino acids: CASSLDRECPKNIQYF.

This clone has more than one count but fewer than ten. CDR3: CASSQEIGAEGQPQHF. In nucleotides, the CDR3 is TGCGCCAGCAGCCAAGAGATTGGGGCTGAGGGGCAGCCCCAGCATTTT. This chain links TRBV4-3 with TRBJ1-5, with D perhaps matching TRBD1 (5 bases). V gave up 0 bases and J gave up 7 bases, with 16 bases separating them. Germline loops: CDR1 LGHNA, CDR2 YSLEER. CDR3 size: 16 residues.

The chain links TRBV16 to TRBJ1-2; 7 bases are a match to TRBD1. CDR1 and CDR2 (germline): KGHSY, FQNENV. The CDR3 covers 15 residues. V was pared by 2 bases and J by 2 bases, with 5 bases of the junction left unmatched. In DNA, the CDR3 is TGTGCCAGCAGCCAAGCCCTGACAGGGAACTATGGCTACACCTTC. Amino acids: CASSQALTGNYGYTF.